Following are 5 T cell receptor beta chains from one sample sequenced in a study of tumor-infiltrating lymphocytes in primary liver carcinoma (TCRdb year 2017). Without any cell sorting, total RNA and DNA were extracted together from about 20-30 mg of bulk tissue using the AllPrep DNA/RNA mini kit. The run used an Illumina HiSeq 2500. TCRbeta-specific cDNA was reverse-transcribed from approximately 460 ng total RNA using a constant-region primer and ProtoScript II reverse transcriptase. Construction of the TCRbeta libraries relied on three nested rounds of multiplex PCR, following a slightly modified ARM-PCR procedure. Each of the first two PCR rounds ran for 9 to 10 cycles using multiplex TRBV1-TRBV30 forward primers together with a Cbeta reverse primer. TCRdb redid the processing of the public reads, applying fastp at Q25 and MiXCR, and retained in-frame beta chains. Every distinct CDR3 protein forms one entry, paired with its most common genes and DNA. This sample gives 50,000 to 70,000 distinct CDR3 sequences in total; 60% to 85% of them show up just once. In total, the top ten clones hold around 57% of the sample.

Material: liver tumor tissue from sampling region 2. The cell subset or site label of this sample denotes: tumor region T2, inferior pole. The receptors were sampled from a man aged 40-55 years with primary liver carcinoma and hepatitis B virus infection.

Regarding this clonotype: This likely comes from a read error, as the CDR3 has no conserved phenylalanine or tryptophan at its end. This chain links TRBV29-1 with TRBJ1-1, with D perhaps TRBD1 (5 bases). The CDR3 is 13 amino acids. The germline V gene has CDR1 SQVTM and CDR2 ANQGSEA. In DNA, the CDR3 is TGTAGCAGACGACGGGGGGAGTACACTGAAGCTTTCTAT. This translates into CSRRRGEYTEAFY.

Of note for this clonotype: The conserved phenylalanine or tryptophan is not found at the CDR3 terminus, so this likely reflects a read error. This sequence joins TRBV10-2 and TRBJ2-1; TRBD2 aligns across 7 bases. This CDR3 is 14 amino acids long. Germline values: CDR1 WSHSY, CDR2 SAAADI. This CDR3 reads CASKEIAGYNEQFL. The CDR3 DNA sequence: TGCGCCAGCAAGGAAATAGCGGGTTACAACGAGCAGTTCCTC.

The rearrangement joins TRBV6-6 to TRBJ2-7; D may be TRBD1 (5 bases). The germline V and J ends were trimmed by 2 bases and 6 bases, with 17 bases remaining between them. The germline gives CDR1 MNHNY, CDR2 SVGAGI (reference sequence). This CDR3 has 15 residues. The CDR3 protein is CASSYPGQGALEQYF. The CDR3 DNA follows: TGTGCCAGCAGTTACCCAGGACAAGGGGCGCTCGAGCAGTACTTC.

The chain is built from TRBV11-2 and TRBJ2-3; D ambiguous. The CDR3 is 12 amino acids. Germline V CDR1 and CDR2: SGHAT, FQNNGV. V was trimmed by 5 bases and J by 10 bases, leaving 13 bases between them. The CDR3 sequence is CASSTSTNAQYF. The CDR3 DNA sequence: TGTGCCAGCAGCACCAGCACAAATGCGCAGTATTTT.

The rearrangement uses TRBV29-1 and TRBJ2-7, with D possibly being TRBD1 or TRBD2 (6 bases each). The CDR3 sequence is 15 residues long. Germline V CDR1 and CDR2: SQVTM, ANQGSEA. The ends were cut back, 7 bases at V and 3 bases at J, with 22 bases in the middle. This CDR3 reads CSAMTLGGVIYEQYF. CDR3 nucleotides: TGCAGCGCTATGACGTTGGGGGGCGTAATCTACGAGCAGTACTTC.